A selection of T cell receptor beta chains follows, all from one sample in a study of PD-1 blockade in mismatch repair-deficient tumors. TCRdb's copy holds only in-frame clones and misses some; the assay was immunoSEQ multiplex PCR. Of 60,000 to 70,000 clones in the sample, 70% to 90% were seen once. The sample in question was peripheral blood, obtained 52 weeks after starting pembrolizumab. The receptor source for this set is an adult with mismatch repair-deficient cancer. Each CDR3 is given with its conserved first and last residue. D genes are given only for firm matches. Expanded clones are given a class, and other clones once, few, many or no size at all.

D: -; J: TRBJ2-1; size: once; V: TRBV5-6; DNA: TGTGCCAGCAGTTTCTACGGATCTAGCTCCTACAATGAGCAGTTCTTC; CDR3: CASSFYGSSSYNEQFF
D: -; J: TRBJ1-5; size: -; V: TRBV6-6; DNA: TGTGCCAGCAGACAGGGTGGGCAGCCCCAGCATTTT; CDR3: CASRQGGQPQHF
D: -; J: TRBJ1-1; size: -; V: TRBV4-1; DNA: TGCGCCAGCAGCCAAGATCTCCAGTTAGCAAGTCGGAACACTGAAGCTTTCTTT; CDR3: CASSQDLQLASRNTEAFF
D: TRBD2; J: TRBJ2-5; size: -; V: TRBV11-2; DNA: TGTGCCAGCAGCTTAGTATCGGGGAGGGCCGGAGAGACCCAGTACTTC; CDR3: CASSLVSGRAGETQYF
D: -; J: TRBJ2-7; size: -; V: TRBV11-1; DNA: TGTGCCAGCAGCTTAGGTGTTTTCACCTACGAGCAGTACTTC; CDR3: CASSLGVFTYEQYF
D: -; J: TRBJ2-1; size: -; V: TRBV9; DNA: TGTGCCAGCAGCCCTGGGGGGGGCGGGAGCTCCTACAATGAGCAGTTCTTC; CDR3: CASSPGGGGSSYNEQFF
D: -; J: TRBJ2-1; size: -; V: TRBV15; DNA: TGTGCCACCAGCAGAGGTTACAATGAGCAGTTCTTC; CDR3: CATSRGYNEQFF
D: TRBD2; J: TRBJ2-3; size: -; V: TRBV4-1; DNA: TGCGCCAGCAGCCCGGGGGAGGGACCAGATACGCAGTATTTT; CDR3: CASSPGEGPDTQYF
D: -; J: TRBJ1-2; size: -; V: TRBV28; DNA: TGTGCCAGCAGTTTTTTGGGGGCGGGAGAGGTTGATGGCTACACCTTC; CDR3: CASSFLGAGEVDGYTF
D: -; J: TRBJ2-2; size: -; V: TRBV6-1; DNA: TGTGCCAGCAGTGGGCAGGCGGACGGGGAGCTGTTTTTT; CDR3: CASSGQADGELFF
D: -; J: TRBJ2-2; size: -; V: TRBV27; DNA: TGTGCCAGCCGAAAAATGAACACCGGGGAGCTGTTTTTT; CDR3: CASRKMNTGELFF
D: TRBD1; J: TRBJ2-1; size: -; V: TRBV18; DNA: TGTGCCAGCTCACCAACAGGGGTAGGATACAATGAGCAGTTCTTC; CDR3: CASSPTGVGYNEQFF
D: TRBD1; J: TRBJ2-5; size: -; V: TRBV28; DNA: TGTGCCAGCAGTTCCCCCGGGACAGGGGGCCGGGAGACCCAGTACTTC; CDR3: CASSSPGTGGRETQYF
D: -; J: TRBJ1-2; size: -; V: TRBV2; DNA: TGTGCCAGCAGCCCAGGGGCTAACTATGGCTACACCTTC; CDR3: CASSPGANYGYTF
D: TRBD1; J: TRBJ2-5; size: -; V: TRBV6-5; DNA: TGTGCCAGCAGTGACAGGGGGCAAGAGACCCAGTACTTC; CDR3: CASSDRGQETQYF
D: -; J: TRBJ1-1; size: few; V: TRBV7-9; DNA: TGTGCCAGCAGCCCTAGGACCCGCAACGGGGCTTTCTTT; CDR3: CASSPRTRNGAFF
D: TRBD1; J: TRBJ2-2; size: -; V: TRBV2; DNA: TGTGCCAGCATGAGGACAGGGGAAACCGGGGAGCTGTTTTTT; CDR3: CASMRTGETGELFF
D: -; J: TRBJ2-1; size: once; V: TRBV27; DNA: TGTGCCAGCAGTTTATCTGTCATAGAGAGGGGGTACAATGAGCAGTTCTTC; CDR3: CASSLSVIERGYNEQFF
D: -; J: TRBJ2-1; size: -; V: TRBV7-2; DNA: TGTGCCAGCAGCTTACTGAGCGGGCCATACAATGAGCAGTTCTTC; CDR3: CASSLLSGPYNEQFF
D: TRBD1; J: TRBJ2-4; size: -; V: TRBV6-4; DNA: TGTGCCAGCAGTGACGACAGGGGCGGCATTCAGTACTTC; CDR3: CASSDDRGGIQYF
D: TRBD1; J: TRBJ2-7; size: -; V: TRBV6-5; DNA: TGTGCCAGCAGCGGTTCGGGACAGGATGGCTACGAGCAGTACTTC; CDR3: CASSGSGQDGYEQYF
D: TRBD2; J: TRBJ2-7; size: -; V: TRBV5-7; DNA: TGTGCCAGCAGCGGAACGGGACTAGCGGGCAGATACGAGCAGTACTTC; CDR3: CASSGTGLAGRYEQYF
D: TRBD2; J: TRBJ2-7; size: -; V: TRBV19; DNA: TGTGCCAGTAGTATCCTAGCGGGAGGCATTTACGAGCAGTACTTC; CDR3: CASSILAGGIYEQYF
D: TRBD2; J: TRBJ2-3; size: -; V: TRBV11-3; DNA: TGTGCCAGCAGGATTAGCGGGAGAAATTTGGATACGCAGTATTTT; CDR3: CASRISGRNLDTQYF
D: TRBD1; J: TRBJ2-4; size: -; V: TRBV2; DNA: TGTGCCAGCAGAAACGGACAGGGGGCACCAGCCAAAAACATTCAGTACTTC; CDR3: CASRNGQGAPAKNIQYF
D: -; J: TRBJ1-5; size: -; V: TRBV16; DNA: TGTGCCAGCAGTCGGACCCGGGACCGGCAATCTCCCCAGCATTTT; CDR3: CASSRTRDRQSPQHF